This TCR beta chain was documented in a study of CD8+ T cells in alopecia areata (dated by TCRdb to the late 2010s). As for the study more broadly: The treated patients, all with moderate-to-severe alopecia areata, were enrolled in an open-label pilot trial of oral tofacitinib given at 5 to 10 mg twice daily. Patients stayed on tofacitinib for 6 to 18 months and then had 6 months of follow-up off drug so that delayed response and recurrence could be assessed. In treated patients, disease severity was measured using the SALT score, which gives the percentage of scalp surface area affected. The study used high-throughput TCRbeta sequencing to examine T cell clonal expansion in alopecia areata, in both the C3H/HeJ mouse model and human patients. On the human side, TCRbeta sequencing was run on scalp tissue and on sorted CD4+ and CD8+ peripheral blood T cells from healthy controls and from alopecia areata patients with either patchy or totalis/universalis disease. Biopsies were taken from tofacitinib-treated patients at baseline and again at 4 and 24 weeks into treatment, and several of those patients also had a later scalp biopsy. Scalp clonality was compared among normal scalp (n=4), patchy alopecia areata scalp (n=8), and alopecia totalis/universalis scalp (n=8). The RNA source kit depended on sample type: the PAXgene miRNA kit for fixed scalp, the miRNeasy kit for PBMCs, and the RNeasy kit for mouse skin. Amplification of TCRbeta CDR3 regions was done by immunoSEQ multiplex PCR using 35 Vbeta forward primers and 13 Jbeta reverse primers. Overall study results and their limits: Because the treated cohort was small and included a single nonresponder, larger studies are needed to assess links between baseline CD8+ expansion and response. Compared with normal scalp, lesional scalp, particularly in alopecia totalis/universalis, had higher clonality and more expanded CD8+ clones, which suggests antigenic drive. Unlike mouse skin, which is dominated by gammadelta T cells, normal human skin has resident alphabeta T cells that are also sequenced, and this complicates analysis of the scalp TCR repertoire. Many expanded lesional clones persisted in scalp and blood during tofacitinib treatment, which may partly explain relapse after stopping treatment. Tofacitinib significantly decreased scalp clonality and the number of expanded CD8+ clones among the top 100 scalp clones. Shared TCR sequences between patients were less evident than in mice, which may be partly attributable to HLA diversity in the patient population.

The intended sense of this specimen's treatment or condition label: oral pan-JAK inhibitor, 5-10 mg twice daily. From alopecia areata patients, peripheral blood was collected along with lesional scalp punch biopsies. PBMCs were separated by density centrifugation and stained for CD3, CD4 and CD8, after which CD4+ and CD8+ T cells were sorted on a FACSAria. Based on the germline V gene, the CDR1 and CDR2 sequences are KGHSH and LQKENI. Reading from cysteine to phenylalanine, the CDR3 counts 15 amino acids. This entry keeps only the CDR3 DNA: 45 bases, framed from base 1. V trim: 1 base; J trim: 4 bases; unmatched bases: 2. The library was obtained by the immunoSEQ multiplex PCR assay. RNA was extracted from all samples and reverse transcribed into cDNA as template for TCR sequencing. First-strand cDNA was synthesized with SuperScript III using a 2:1 mix of oligo-dT and random hexamers. A synthetic immune receptor repertoire was used to gauge amplification bias, and whatever bias remained was removed computationally. In the paper's pipeline: Raw reads were preprocessed to remove errors, and CDR3 was defined by IMGT conventions from the conserved cysteine to phenylalanine. To get clonality, Shannon entropy was normalized by log2 of the number of productive unique TCRs and the result was subtracted from 1. Scalp TCRbeta sequences were cross-referenced with sorted blood CD4 and CD8 repertoires so that the CD4 or CD8 identity of scalp clones could be inferred. TCRdb holds this immuneACCESS table with in-frame rearrangements only. Some clones are missing; in checked studies, unresolved V genes explain under half, and the rest has no known cause. The DNA was the basis for D and trimming; V, J and clone size are from that table. The sample includes about 210,000 clones, with 35% to 40% observed a single time. The top ten clones comprise about 0.48% of the sample.

In this sample, this clone turned up a few times. Which antigen it targets is not known. Within one base of it there is no much larger clone, and no base qualities were kept. The chain is made from TRBV18 and TRBJ2-1; TRBD2 matches 9 bases in the middle. The sequenced sample was CD4+ T cells sorted from blood, obtained around week 34, from a patient treated with tofacitinib. This receptor was obtained from a human donor with alopecia areata. The CDR3 region has the sequence CASSPRREGYNEQFF. The DNA reads TGTGCCAGCTCACCACGGCGGGAGGGTTACAATGAGCAGTTCTTC.